This T cell receptor (beta chain) was obtained from a study of cytomegalovirus exposure and HLA in healthy donors. Study-level points and caveats: Investigators reported more than 150 TCR beta chains as tied to cytomegalovirus. In vitro checks showed that three CMV-associated chains really do target CMV antigens. TCR beta V segments were, for the most part, productive about 87% or about 30% of the time in an earlier analysis.

The PCR employed 60 Vbeta primers together with 13 Jbeta primers. Only in-frame clones appear in the TCRdb table, and some are missing; sequencing was by immunoSEQ multiplex PCR. The profile covers under 200,000 clones, with roughly 80% appearing a single time and just under 5% taken by the ten largest. Healthy individuals who donated bone marrow served as the donors. The CDR3 has 13 amino acids. Germline assignment: CDR1 SGHDT and CDR2 YYEEEE. With 4 bases clipped from V and 2 bases from J, the junction kept 3 bases outside the gene matches. Of note for this clone: Its antigen is currently unknown.

Input material: PBMCs. The clonotype comes from a male donor in good health and CMV-seronegative. The gene calls are TRBV5-6 and TRBJ2-7, with 7 bases fitting TRBD1. The CDR3 coding sequence is TGTGCCAGCAGCCCCGGGACAGCCTACGAGCAGTACTTC. Encoded protein: CASSPGTAYEQYF.